This T cell receptor (beta chain) was sequenced in a study of blood T cells in healthy people across ages. This clonotype appeared a few times. Donor samples were obtained from healthy Caucasian individuals from Russia, aged about 6 to 90. PBMCs, at least 6.5 million per sample, were isolated. For the second PCR, which ran for roughly 7 to 11 cycles, a sample-barcoded 5' primer and a J-beta primer mix were used. TCRdb passed the 5' RACE reads through MiXCR, listing each CDR3 protein once. Of around 1,500,000 distinct CDR3 sequences in the sample, roughly 28% were seen once. The receptor's source is a woman aged 30 to 39 in good health. Sequencing input: blood.

The CDR3 DNA sequence: TGTGCCACCAGTGATTCGGGACGAAGTTCTAACGAGCAGTACTTC. As protein: CATSDSGRSSNEQYF. This rearrangement joins TRBV24-1 to TRBJ2-5; D possibly matches TRBD1 or TRBD2 (5 bases each). Judging by the DNA end, TRBJ2-7 fits better; the J call may be wrong. The CDR3 spans 15 residues. Germline CDR1 and CDR2: KGHDR and SFDVKD.